One sample yielded the 17 T cell receptor beta chains listed below, sequenced in a study of T cell repertoires in cytomegalovirus infection. TCRdb used MiXCR to reprocess the reads, holding one entry per CDR3 protein. The sample yields around 500,000 distinct CDR3 sequences, about two fifths seen once. For these TCRs, the target antigens are not known. This specimen was cultured PBMCs, taken from culture after CMV antigen stimulation. The receptor set was obtained from a human donor in good health (CMV status not recorded). Some clones in this sample may be carry-over from other donors' samples.

In its sample, this clonotype was seen many times. V and J are TRBV7-2 and TRBJ1-2, with a weak D call TRBD1 (5 bases). The V end lost 2 bases, the J end lost 6 bases, and 13 bases lay between the germline ends. The CDR3 is 14 residues long. Germline V CDR1 and CDR2: SGHTA, FQGNSA. The chain's CDR3 is CASSLRGRYNGYTF. DNA for the CDR3: TGTGCCAGCAGCTTACGGGGACGCTACAATGGCTACACCTTC.

The genes are TRBV7-9 and TRBJ1-2; TRBD1 aligns across 8 bases. The V and J ends lost 5 bases and 10 bases, in that order; junction bases with no gene match: 6. CDR1 SEHNR and CDR2 FQNEAQ come from the germline V gene (reference sequence). CDR3 length: 12 amino acids. The CDR3 here is CASSPDRVHYTF. The CDR3 DNA follows: TGTGCCAGCAGCCCGGACAGGGTTCACTACACCTTC.

This clonotype was seen only a few times. The rearrangement uses TRBV7-2 and TRBJ1-1, with 7 bases fitting TRBD1. The CDR3 loop spans 14 amino acids. The germline V gene encodes CDR1 SGHTA and CDR2 FQGNSA. V shed 5 bases and J 3 bases; nucleotides not matched to a gene: 6. DNA of the CDR3: TGTGCCAGCAGCCGACAGGGAGGGGACACTGAAGCTTTCTTT. Translation gives CASSRQGGDTEAFF. Combining the CDR3 with reference TRBV7-2 and TRBJ1-1 gives the whole variable domain GAGVSQSPSNKVTEKGKDVELRCDPISGHTALYWYRQSLGQGLEFLIYFQGNSAPDKSGLPSDRFSAERTGGSVSTLTIQRTQQEDSAVYLCASSRQGGDTEAFFGQGTRLTVV.

This clonotype was recorded once. DNA for the CDR3: TGTGCCAGCAGTGAACGTATGGGGGAGACCCAGTACTTC. Amino acids: CASSERMGETQYF. The chain employs TRBV6-1 and TRBJ2-5; D gene unclear. V lost 2 bases, J lost 5 bases, and 9 bases lay in between. Germline CDR1 reads MNHNS; CDR2 reads SASEGT. CDR3 length: 13 residues.

The gene calls are TRBV2 and TRBJ2-3, with TRBD2 matching over 10 bases. The J segment lost 5 bases and the V segment lost 2 bases, leaving 10 bases of the junction unmatched. The CDR3 has 17 amino acids. Germline V gives CDR1 SNHLY, CDR2 FYNNEI. This chain's CDR3 is CASSEYPGLANIDTQYF. The CDR3 DNA reads TGTGCCAGCAGTGAATATCCGGGACTAGCGAATATAGATACGCAGTATTTT.

The V and J genes are TRBV7-2 and TRBJ2-3, with D perhaps TRBD1 or TRBD2 (5 bases each). The germline CDR1 and CDR2 sequences are SGHTA and FQGNSA. CDR3 length: 17 residues. The germline V and J ends were trimmed by 5 bases and 0 bases, with 18 bases remaining between them. CDR3 in amino acids: CASSHSRGHPSTDTQYF. The DNA of the CDR3 is TGTGCCAGCAGCCACTCGAGGGGCCACCCTAGCACAGATACGCAGTATTTT.

The chain links TRBV20-1 to TRBJ2-7; D gene unclear. The CDR3 length is 12 residues. Trimming took 5 bases from V and 3 from J, leaving 11 bases between them. Germline V gene sequence: CDR1 DFQATT, CDR2 SNEGSKA (reference sequence). CDR3 sequence: CSAPVRNYEQYF. The CDR3 DNA sequence: TGCAGTGCTCCCGTACGGAACTACGAGCAGTACTTC.

The V and J genes are TRBV30 and TRBJ1-5, with 7 bases fitting TRBD1. V dropped 2 bases and J dropped 6; count of bases not matched to a gene: 7. CDR3 length: 14 residues. CDR1 is GTSNPN and CDR2 is SVGIG in the germline V gene (reference sequence). CDR3 sequence: CAWSQTGIPQPQHF. CDR3 coding DNA: TGTGCCTGGAGTCAGACAGGGATTCCTCAGCCCCAGCATTTT.

This rearrangement joins TRBV20-1 to TRBJ2-1, with D tentatively TRBD1 (6 bases). The length of the CDR3 is 13 residues. Germline-derived CDR1 and CDR2 are DFQATT and SNEGSKA (reference sequence). V lost 4 bases and J 5 bases, leaving 12 bases between the germline ends. This chain's CDR3 is CSAMGAIDNEQFF. In DNA form, the CDR3 reads TGCAGTGCTATGGGGGCCATAGACAATGAGCAGTTCTTC.

This sequence joins TRBV5-1 and TRBJ2-3; 8 bases are a match to TRBD1. Germline CDR1 reads SGHRS; CDR2 reads YFSETQ. The CDR3 has 13 residues. J gave up 5 bases and V 5 bases, and 4 bases lay outside the gene matches. CDR3 region: CASRTGVGDTQYF. CDR3 nucleotides: TGCGCCAGCAGGACAGGGGTTGGAGATACGCAGTATTTT.

This chain uses TRBV2 with TRBJ2-2, with 12 bases matching TRBD2. The germline CDR1 and CDR2 sequences are SNHLY and FYNNEI. CDR3 length: 17 residues. Trimming at V came to 7 bases and at J to 6 bases, leaving 12 bases not matched to a gene. CDR3 bases: TGTGCCAGCACCCCCCTGCGGGCTAGCGGGGGGGCCGGGGAGCTGTTTTTT. Protein: CASTPLRASGGAGELFF.

This chain connects TRBV7-2 to TRBJ2-7; weak D call: TRBD2 (6 bases). V shed 1 base and J shed 4 bases, with 14 bases lying between them. This CDR3 spans 15 amino acids. From germline, CDR1 is SGHTA and CDR2 FQGNSA. In DNA, the CDR3 is TGTGCCAGCAGCTTAGATCCGGGAGAGGTTTACGAGCAGTACTTC. It specifies CASSLDPGEVYEQYF. Combining the CDR3 with reference TRBV7-2 and TRBJ2-7 gives the whole variable domain GAGVSQSPSNKVTEKGKDVELRCDPISGHTALYWYRQSLGQGLEFLIYFQGNSAPDKSGLPSDRFSAERTGGSVSTLTIQRTQQEDSAVYLCASSLDPGEVYEQYFGPGTRLTVT.

This clonotype turned up a few times. The chain is built from TRBV6-6 and TRBJ2-3; no reliable D call. This CDR3 contains 14 residues. Germline CDR1 reads MNHNY; CDR2 reads SVGAGI (reference sequence). Trimming removed 6 bases from V and 2 bases from J, with 12 bases in between. CDR3 protein: CASRYGLLTDTQYF. The CDR3 nucleotides are TGTGCCAGCAGATACGGCCTTCTCACAGATACGCAGTATTTT.

The CDR3 reads CASESGGARNEQFF. CDR3 DNA sequence: TGTGCCAGCGAAAGCGGGGGGGCCCGCAATGAGCAGTTCTTC. V usage is TRBV6-1 and J usage is TRBJ2-1, with TRBD2 identical over 10 bases. The CDR3 is 14 residues long. The junction had 7 bases not matched to a gene; V was cut back by 8 bases and J by 6 bases. Looked up from germline, CDR1 is MNHNS and CDR2 is SASEGT.

This chain uses TRBV15 with TRBJ1-2; D might be TRBD1 (5 bases). V gave up 2 bases and J gave up 6 bases, with 16 bases separating them. The CDR3 totals 15 residues. Germline loops: CDR1 LNHNV, CDR2 YYDKDF (reference sequence). Here the CDR3 reads CATSRPGRRQNGYTF. The CDR3 nucleotides are TGTGCCACCAGCAGACCGGGACGCCGGCAGAATGGCTACACCTTC.

The genes are TRBV6-1 and TRBJ1-1, with D hard to call. The CDR3 contains 13 residues. CDR1 and CDR2 (germline): MNHNS, SASEGT. Trimming took off 1 base at V and 7 bases at J, with 10 bases between the two ends. CDR3 in DNA: TGTGCCAGCAGTGAAGTCCCGGGCGGTGAAGCTTTCTTT. Translated: CASSEVPGGEAFF.

A single count supports this clonotype. The chain is built from TRBV7-8 and TRBJ2-1; 13 nucleotides align to TRBD2. Unmatched junction bases numbered 4, after V lost 5 bases and J lost 9 bases. Germline-derived CDR1 and CDR2 are SGHVS and FQNEAQ. The CDR3 covers 14 residues. The CDR3, as DNA: TGTGCCAGCAGCCGTACTAGCGGGAGGGCTGAGCAGTTCTTC. Translating gives CASSRTSGRAEQFF.